Below, 27 T cell receptor beta chains from the same sample are listed, as sequenced in a study of T cells in Graves' hyperthyroidism and ophthalmopathy. Amplified regions were TCR beta CDR3 sequences from RNA transcripts. Using the HTBI primer set, a first-round RT-PCR was run on the TCR CDR3. MiXCR was run by TCRdb on the multiplex PCR reads, yielding one entry per CDR3 protein. The table lists 350,000 to 450,000 distinct CDR3 sequences, about 18% of them singletons. The source material was blood. The receptors originated from a woman aged 25 to 39 with Graves' hyperthyroidism that later progressed to Graves' ophthalmopathy.

This clonotype was seen repeatedly, ten times or more. The chain recombines TRBV28 with TRBJ2-1; D not certain. The V gene's germline CDR1 is MDHEN and CDR2 SYDVKM. The CDR3 length is 11 residues. V shed 10 bases and J shed 7 bases, with 11 bases lying between them. As DNA, the CDR3 is TGTGCCACTTCTCAATGGAATGAGCAGTTCTTC. Protein: CATSQWNEQFF.

This clonotype has only a few counts. The chain carries TRBV7-8 and TRBJ1-1, with D perhaps TRBD1 (5 bases). V lost 2 bases, J lost 4 bases, and 14 bases lay in between. Germline loops: CDR1 SGHVS, CDR2 FQNEAQ. This CDR3 has 15 amino acids. CDR3 region: CASSLLSGVITEAFF. The CDR3 nucleotides are TGTGCCAGCAGCTTATTATCGGGGGTTATCACTGAAGCTTTCTTT. The variable domain in full, completed from reference TRBV7-8 and TRBJ1-1, reads GAGVSQSPRYKVAKRGQDVALRCDPISGHVSLFWYQQALGQGPEFLTYFQNEAQLDKSGLPSDRFFAERPEGSVSTLKIQRTQQEDSAVYLCASSLLSGVITEAFFGQGTRLTVV.

The genes are TRBV7-2 and TRBJ2-7; 8 bases line up with TRBD1. Germline values: CDR1 SGHTA, CDR2 FQGNSA. Trimming removed 5 bases from V and 2 bases from J; junction bases left unmatched: 5. The CDR3 is 14 residues long. The CDR3 region has the DNA TGTGCCAGCAGCACCGGACAGGGTACCTACGAGCAGTACTTC. Translation gives CASSTGQGTYEQYF.

This clonotype was seen ten or more times. The chain couples TRBV2 to TRBJ2-7; D ambiguous. Trimming stripped 6 bases from V and 2 bases from J, with 20 bases between. Germline CDR1 is SNHLY and CDR2 is FYNNEI. The CDR3 runs 16 residues. The CDR3 here is CASREKQVAATYEQYF. As DNA, the CDR3 is TGTGCCAGCAGGGAGAAGCAGGTCGCTGCGACCTACGAGCAGTACTTC.

This clonotype showed up many times. The chain employs TRBV19 and TRBJ1-1; TRBD1 aligns across 7 bases. Trimming at V came to 3 bases and at J to 1 base, leaving 2 bases not matched to a gene. The CDR3 is made up of 14 amino acids. CDR1 is LNHDA and CDR2 is SQIVND in the germline V gene (reference sequence). This chain's CDR3 is CASSMWDRNTEAFF. In DNA, the CDR3 is TGTGCCAGTAGTATGTGGGACAGGAACACTGAAGCTTTCTTT. The whole variable domain, remainder taken from reference TRBV19 and TRBJ1-1, is DGGITQSPKYLFRKEGQNVTLSCEQNLNHDAMYWYRQDPGQGLRLIYYSQIVNDFQKGDIAEGYSVSREKKESFPLTVTSAQKNPTAFYLCASSMWDRNTEAFFGQGTRLTVV.

This clonotype was seen repeatedly, ten times or more. The chain has TRBV28 and TRBJ2-4; 9 nucleotides line up with TRBD1. Germline values: CDR1 MDHEN, CDR2 SYDVKM. This CDR3 is built from 19 residues. V was pared by 5 bases and J by 0 bases, with 14 bases of the junction left unmatched. This CDR3 reads CASSPPDRGTSLAKNIQYF. The CDR3 coding sequence is TGTGCCAGCAGTCCCCCGGACAGGGGTACGTCTTTAGCCAAAAACATTCAGTACTTC.

This clonotype was found many times. J is TRBJ1-2 and V is TRBV28; D is undetermined. The CDR3 extends over 14 amino acids. Germline V CDR1 and CDR2: MDHEN, SYDVKM. Trimming cost V 2 bases and J 4 bases, with 11 bases left between them. For the CDR3, the DNA is TGTGCCAGCAGTTTACGTGGCGGCGGCTATGGCTACACCTTC. Protein: CASSLRGGGYGYTF.

This clonotype was recorded at least ten times. The rearrangement links TRBV13 to TRBJ2-3; D is perhaps TRBD2 (5 bases). Trimming left V 4 bases short and J 6 bases short, with 11 bases between. The CDR3 spans 13 residues. The germline gives CDR1 PRHDT, CDR2 FYEKMQ (reference sequence). Written as DNA, the CDR3 is TGTGCCAGCAGCTCGGGGTTGAGCGATACGCAGTATTTT. It encodes CASSSGLSDTQYF.

This clonotype came up many times. The chain recombines TRBV7-9 with TRBJ1-1, with 11 bases fitting TRBD1. With V trimmed by 4 bases and J by 5 bases, 9 bases remained unmatched. Germline V gene lookup returns CDR1 SEHNR and CDR2 FQNEAQ (reference sequence). This CDR3 comprises 16 residues. In nucleotides, the CDR3 is TGTGCCAGCAGCTACGGACAGGGGGCCTTGGGGACTGAAGCTTTCTTT. The encoded protein is CASSYGQGALGTEAFF.

V usage is TRBV7-8 and J usage is TRBJ2-2; no clear D gene. Trimming left V 1 base short and J 2 bases short, with 8 bases between. The CDR3 extends over 15 amino acids. CDR1 and CDR2 (germline): SGHVS, FQNEAQ. The CDR3 is CASSLVGVNTGELFF. CDR3 in DNA: TGTGCCAGCAGCTTAGTCGGAGTTAACACCGGGGAGCTGTTTTTT.

The rearrangement links TRBV3-1 to TRBJ2-2, with TRBD2 identical over 11 bases. The CDR3 runs to 16 residues. The V segment lost 4 bases and the J segment 6 bases; nucleotides outside the gene matches: 7. Germline lookup yields CDR1 LGHDT and CDR2 YNNKEL (reference sequence). CDR3 bases: TGTGCCAGCAGCCTTCTAGCGGGGGGAGTCCCCGGGGAGCTGTTTTTT. This codes for CASSLLAGGVPGELFF.

This clonotype was counted many times. V gene TRBV5-1 combines with J gene TRBJ2-7; D is unresolved. V lost 0 bases to trimming and J lost 1 base, with 11 bases between them. Germline V gene data show CDR1 as SGHRS and CDR2 as YFSETQ. The CDR3 totals 15 residues. CDR3 nucleotide sequence: TGCGCCAGCAGCTTGGGAGACACCGTATCCTACGAGCAGTACTTC. This sequence encodes CASSLGDTVSYEQYF.

Only a few counts were recorded for this clonotype. This sequence joins TRBV24-1 and TRBJ1-1; D is possibly TRBD1 (5 bases). Germline lookup yields CDR1 KGHDR and CDR2 SFDVKD. The length of the CDR3 is 18 residues. V shed 4 bases and J shed 0 bases, with 20 bases lying between them. In nucleotides, the CDR3 is TGTGCCACCAGTGAAAGGTCCGGGGCAGGGTTGATGAACACTGAAGCTTTCTTT. The encoded protein is CATSERSGAGLMNTEAFF.

This clonotype was picked up many times. This chain connects TRBV2 to TRBJ2-1; 10 nucleotides align to TRBD1. V shed 5 bases and J 5 bases; nucleotides not matched to a gene: 6. This CDR3 has 15 amino acids. Per the germline V gene, CDR1 is SNHLY and CDR2 is FYNNEI. The CDR3 nucleotides are TGTGCCAGCAGTCACCGGGACAGGGGACACAATGAGCAGTTCTTC. Translating gives CASSHRDRGHNEQFF.

This clonotype came up many times. The chain carries TRBV9 and TRBJ2-7; 7 bases map to TRBD2. With 3 bases clipped from V and 5 bases from J, the junction kept 5 bases outside the gene matches. The germline CDR1 and CDR2 sequences are SGDLS and YYNGEE. The CDR3 has 13 amino acids. The CDR3 spells CASSGRRGNEQYF. The CDR3 region has the DNA TGTGCCAGCAGCGGGAGGCGGGGGAACGAGCAGTACTTC.

This clonotype was counted many times. The CDR3 here is CASSPRASEWTQYF. For the CDR3, the DNA is TGTGCCAGCAGTCCCCGGGCCAGCGAATGGACCCAGTACTTC. V usage is TRBV28 and J usage is TRBJ2-5; D is unclear. This CDR3 is 14 amino acids long. Trimming took off 5 bases at V and 7 bases at J, with 17 bases between the two ends. CDR1 is MDHEN, CDR2 SYDVKM, per germline. Together with reference TRBV28 and TRBJ2-5, the CDR3 gives the full variable domain: DVKVTQSSRYLVKRTGEKVFLECVQDMDHENMFWYRQDPGLGLRLIYFSYDVKMKEKGDIPEGYSVSREKKERFSLILESASTNQTSMYLCASSPRASEWTQYFGPGTRLLVL.

The chain employs TRBV27 and TRBJ2-1; D may be TRBD1 (6 bases). The V and J ends lost 1 base and 10 bases respectively, with 17 bases between them. This CDR3 is 15 amino acids long. Germline V gene data show CDR1 as MNHEY and CDR2 as SMNVEV (reference sequence). CDR3 nucleotides: TGTGCCAGCAGTTTATTTGGGGGCGCCGGCGGGGAGCAGTTCTTC. Translation gives CASSLFGGAGGEQFF.

Only one count was recorded for this clonotype. This sequence joins TRBV11-2 and TRBJ2-1; 7 nucleotides match TRBD1. V lost 2 bases and J lost 1; bases outside the gene matches: 11. CDR3 length: 18 amino acids. Germline loops: CDR1 SGHAT, CDR2 FQNNGV. As DNA, the CDR3 is TGTGCCAGCAGCTTACTACCTCAGGGGACAGTGTCCTACAATGAGCAGTTCTTC. This translates into CASSLLPQGTVSYNEQFF. The full variable domain, in which reference TRBV11-2 and TRBJ2-1 provide the parts outside the CDR3, is EAGVAQSPRYKIIEKRQSVAFWCNPISGHATLYWYQQILGQGPKLLIQFQNNGVVDDSQLPKDRFSAERLKGVDSTLKIQPAKLEDSAVYLCASSLLPQGTVSYNEQFFGPGTRLTVL.

This clonotype has only a few counts. The rearrangement uses TRBV20-1 and TRBJ1-2; possibly TRBD1 for D (5 bases). Germline loops: CDR1 DFQATT, CDR2 SNEGSKA (reference sequence). The V end lost 3 bases, the J end lost 7 bases, and 15 bases lay between the germline ends. This CDR3 comprises 13 residues. The CDR3 region has the DNA TGCAGTGCTAGTGGTCAGGGATCGGTTGGCTACACCTTC. Protein sequence: CSASGQGSVGYTF.

This clonotype was observed many times. V is TRBV3-1 and J is TRBJ2-3, with D uncertain. Germline V gives CDR1 LGHDT, CDR2 YNNKEL (reference sequence). Trimming pared 0 bases from V and 2 bases from J, leaving 15 bases between. The CDR3 loop spans 17 amino acids. The CDR3 DNA is TGTGCCAGCAGCCAAGATCTGAAGGAACAGACCACAGATACGCAGTATTTT. It codes for CASSQDLKEQTTDTQYF.

This clonotype has at least ten counts. The chain uses TRBV7-2 and TRBJ2-2; TRBD2 matches at 7 bases. Per germline, CDR1 SGHTA and CDR2 FQGNSA. J gave up 6 bases and V 0 bases, and 1 base lay outside the gene matches. The CDR3 has 14 amino acids. The CDR3 reads CASSLAGGPGELFF. DNA of the CDR3: TGTGCCAGCAGCTTAGCGGGAGGGCCCGGGGAGCTGTTTTTT.

This clonotype was detected many times. The CDR3 reads CASLGRSNEQFF. In nucleotides, the CDR3 is TGTGCCAGCCTGGGCAGGAGCAATGAGCAGTTCTTC. The chain employs TRBV6-2 or TRBV6-3 and TRBJ2-1, with D unclear. The length of the CDR3 is 12 residues. CDR1 MNHEY and CDR2 SVGEGT come from the germline V gene. Trimming removed 8 bases at V and 6 bases at J, with 11 bases between.

The chain recombines TRBV4-1 with TRBJ1-1, with TRBD1 identical over 10 bases. The CDR3 has 16 amino acids. V was pared by 3 bases and J by 3 bases, with 7 bases of the junction left unmatched. Germline assignment: CDR1 MGHRA and CDR2 YSYEKL. The CDR3 DNA sequence: TGCGCCAGCAGCCACCCGCGGACAGGGGGATACACTGAAGCTTTCTTT. Amino acid sequence: CASSHPRTGGYTEAFF.

CDR3 DNA: TGCAGCGTTACCTCCCCCCCCCCCTGGAACTATGGCTACACCTTC. This encodes CSVTSPPPWNYGYTF. The V gene is TRBV29-1, the J gene TRBJ1-2; no reliable D call. CDR3 length equals 15 residues. The germline V and J ends were trimmed by 5 bases and 2 bases, with 18 bases remaining between them. The germline CDR1 and CDR2 sequences are SQVTM and ANQGSEA.

This clonotype was seen ten or more times. The V gene is TRBV20-1, the J gene TRBJ2-7; 9 bases are shared with TRBD2. The CDR3 runs to 15 residues. With 0 bases clipped from V and 0 bases from J, the junction kept 3 bases outside the gene matches. The germline V gene encodes CDR1 DFQATT and CDR2 SNEGSKA (reference sequence). The CDR3 region is CSARDWRGGSYEQYF. CDR3 DNA: TGCAGTGCTAGAGATTGGCGGGGGGGCTCCTACGAGCAGTACTTC.

There are many counts of this clonotype. The chain links TRBV27 to TRBJ2-3, with 7 positions matching TRBD2. Losses at the gene ends were 6 bases for V and 3 bases for J; bases not matched to a gene: 6. CDR1 is MNHEY and CDR2 is SMNVEV in the germline V gene (reference sequence). The CDR3 covers 14 residues. In nucleotides, the CDR3 is TGTGCCAGCAGCCGGGGGGTTCAGACAGATACGCAGTATTTT. This codes for CASSRGVQTDTQYF.

This clonotype has at least ten counts. The chain joins TRBV27 to TRBJ2-5; D may correspond to TRBD1 or TRBD2 (5 bases each). Germline V gene data show CDR1 as MNHEY and CDR2 as SMNVEV (reference sequence). The V gene lost 0 bases and the J gene lost 5 bases, with 16 bases spanning the gap. The CDR3 totals 16 residues. Here the CDR3 reads CASSLSPPGTGETQYF. The CDR3, as DNA: TGTGCCAGCAGTTTATCCCCCCCAGGGACGGGGGAGACCCAGTACTTC.